These 21 T cell receptor beta chains came from one sample sequenced in a study of CD8+CD57+ T cells in acquired aplastic anemia. Profiling of TCR beta VDJ combinations and CDR3 sequences used genomic DNA as template. TCRdb independently ran MiXCR on the reads; one entry per CDR3 protein. The sample lists around 200,000 distinct CDR3 sequences, about half occurring once. Patients chosen for sequencing had CD8+CD57+ cells that had expanded, as shown by flow cytometry. Sequencing was carried out using sorted CD4+, CD8+, or CD8+CD57+ T cells (not recorded which) from PBMCs. The receptors were sampled from a human donor with aplastic anemia.

This clonotype was observed once. V is TRBV19 and J is TRBJ2-4; TRBD1 agrees at 8 bases. Germline CDR1 reads LNHDA; CDR2 reads SQIVND (reference sequence). V shed 6 bases, J shed 0 bases, and the junction held 1 base outside the gene matches. This CDR3 spans 14 amino acids. For the CDR3, the DNA is TGTGCCAGTAGGCAGGGGGCAGCCAAAAACATTCAGTACTTC. Translated, it gives CASRQGAAKNIQYF.

This sequence joins TRBV2 and TRBJ2-7; weak D call: TRBD2 (5 bases). The CDR3 runs 14 residues. V shed 5 bases and J shed 4 bases, with 15 bases lying between them. Germline assignment: CDR1 SNHLY and CDR2 FYNNEI. The CDR3 spells CASSTDPWEYEQYF. DNA for the CDR3: TGTGCCAGCAGTACGGATCCCTGGGAGTACGAGCAGTACTTC.

The chain links TRBV7-8 to TRBJ2-2; D perhaps matches TRBD2 (6 bases). Germline V gene data show CDR1 as SGHVS and CDR2 as FQNEAQ. The length of the CDR3 is 15 residues. The V end was cut by 6 bases, the J end by 7 bases, with 18 bases between. Written as DNA, the CDR3 is TGTGCCAGCAGAACAAGCGGGTGGGGCTTCGGGGAGCTGTTTTTT. Its translation is CASRTSGWGFGELFF.

This clonotype was observed at least ten times. J is TRBJ1-2 and V is TRBV29-1; 7 nucleotides agree with TRBD1. The CDR3 has 14 amino acids. The germline V gene has CDR1 SQVTM and CDR2 ANQGSEA. J was trimmed by 0 bases and V by 7 bases; bases with no gene match: 8. CDR3 bases: TGCAGCGCAGCCCCCGGGACAGCTAACTATGGCTACACCTTC. This codes for CSAAPGTANYGYTF.

The chain joins TRBV15 to TRBJ2-2, with D possibly matching TRBD2 (5 bases). The V end lost 0 bases, the J end lost 7 bases, and 9 bases lay between the germline ends. CDR1 is LNHNV and CDR2 is YYDKDF in the germline V gene (reference sequence). This CDR3 comprises 14 residues. This chain's CDR3 is CATSREEGGGELFF. The CDR3 DNA follows: TGTGCCACCAGCAGAGAAGAGGGTGGCGGGGAGCTGTTTTTT.

The chain couples TRBV20-1 to TRBJ2-5; D may correspond to TRBD1 or TRBD2 (6 bases each). The germline V and J ends were trimmed by 0 bases and 1 base, with 15 bases remaining between them. The germline CDR1 and CDR2 sequences are DFQATT and SNEGSKA (reference sequence). The CDR3 totals 16 residues. The DNA for the CDR3 is TGCAGTGCTAGAGACGGACACGGGGGCCTCCAAGAGACCCAGTACTTC. It codes for CSARDGHGGLQETQYF.

There are many counts of this clonotype. The chain is built from TRBV2 and TRBJ2-5; 9 bases are shared with TRBD1. V dropped 4 bases and J dropped 5; count of bases not matched to a gene: 2. This CDR3 is built from 13 residues. CDR1 is SNHLY, CDR2 FYNNEI, per germline. CDR3 sequence: CASSGTGAETQYF. Here the CDR3 DNA reads TGTGCCAGCAGTGGGACAGGGGCGGAGACCCAGTACTTC.

A note on this clonotype: A junction boundary mismatches the germline segment, possibly from a read error. V usage is TRBV19 and J usage is TRBJ2-7; D remains unclear. The length of the CDR3 is 13 residues. The germline V gene encodes CDR1 LNHDA and CDR2 SQIVND (reference sequence). The CDR3 DNA sequence: TGTGCCAGCTCACCCGGGCAAGGAAACGAGCAGCACTTC. It specifies CASSPGQGNEQHF.

The chain uses TRBV24-1 and TRBJ2-2; D not resolved. V was shortened by 1 base and J by 0 bases, with 8 bases between the two germline ends. The length of the CDR3 is 16 residues. In germline, CDR1 is KGHDR, CDR2 SFDVKD. CDR3 in amino acids: CATSDLTASNTGELFF. CDR3 sequence (DNA): TGTGCCACCAGTGATTTAACTGCCTCGAACACCGGGGAGCTGTTTTTT.

This clonotype was counted at least ten times. This chain links TRBV7-8 with TRBJ1-3; D might be TRBD1 (5 bases). With 10 bases removed from V and 6 bases from J, the gap between germline ends came to 16 bases. The CDR3 contains 13 residues. Germline V gene sequence: CDR1 SGHVS, CDR2 FQNEAQ. The CDR3 loop is CATRWGPENTIYF. As DNA, the CDR3 is TGTGCCACACGGTGGGGCCCGGAAAACACCATATATTTT.

This clonotype was recorded many times. V and J are TRBV10-3 and TRBJ1-6, with TRBD1 as a possible D gene (6 bases). The V and J ends lost 11 bases and 1 base respectively, with 9 bases between them. There are 13 residues in the CDR3. Germline CDR1 and CDR2: ENHRY and SYGVKD. The CDR3 is CAVQGSYNSPLHF. The CDR3 nucleotides read TGTGCCGTACAGGGATCCTATAATTCACCCCTCCACTTT.

This clonotype was seen only a few times. The chain has TRBV27 and TRBJ1-1; D might be TRBD1 (6 bases). The germline gives CDR1 MNHEY, CDR2 SMNVEV (reference sequence). The CDR3 is 15 residues long. V was trimmed by 4 bases and J by 1 base, leaving 13 bases between them. The CDR3 nucleotides are TGTGCCAGCAGTTCAATCGGACAGTCGAACACTGAAGCTTTCTTT. It translates to CASSSIGQSNTEAFF.

The chain combines TRBV7-9 with TRBJ2-3; 9 positions match TRBD1. The CDR3 length is 16 residues. Germline CDR1 is SEHNR and CDR2 is FQNEAQ (reference sequence). V dropped 5 bases and J dropped 0; count of bases not matched to a gene: 6. The DNA for the CDR3 is TGTGCCAGCAGCCCGAGGGGGACAGGGAGCACAGATACGCAGTATTTT. It yields the protein CASSPRGTGSTDTQYF.

This clonotype was picked up many times. The chain has TRBV11-2 and TRBJ2-3; 11 nucleotides agree with TRBD1. In germline, CDR1 is SGHAT, CDR2 FQNNGV. The junction had 9 bases not matched to a gene; V was cut back by 4 bases and J by 6 bases. The CDR3 sequence is 16 residues long. CDR3 bases: TGTGCCAGCAGCTGGCCGGGACAGGGGGTCTCGGATACGCAGTATTTT. Translation: CASSWPGQGVSDTQYF.

The sample holds many counts of this clonotype. The chain recombines TRBV20-1 with TRBJ1-1, with a tentative D call TRBD1 (6 bases). Germline CDR1 reads DFQATT; CDR2 reads SNEGSKA (reference sequence). V was pared by 5 bases and J by 11 bases, with 15 bases between. The CDR3 length is 11 residues. The chain's CDR3 is CSALRGQGAFF. For the CDR3, the DNA is TGCAGTGCTCTCCGGGGTCAGGGGGCTTTCTTT.

The rearrangement uses TRBV12-3 or TRBV12-4 and TRBJ1-2, with 8 bases fitting TRBD1. The CDR3 runs to 12 residues. V shed 5 bases and J 11 bases; nucleotides not matched to a gene: 7. The CDR3 DNA follows: TGTGCCAGCAGTGTAGGACAGGGCGAGTACACCTTC. It translates to CASSVGQGEYTF.

This clonotype was seen at least ten times. V and J are TRBV7-8 and TRBJ1-2; 7 bases are shared with TRBD1. This CDR3 spans 13 amino acids. Trimming removed 3 bases from V and 6 bases from J; junction bases left unmatched: 4. Germline CDR1 SGHVS, CDR2 FQNEAQ. In DNA form, the CDR3 reads TGTGCCAGCAGCTTTCGGGACAGCGATGGCTACACCTTC. Its protein is CASSFRDSDGYTF.

This clonotype appeared many times. This chain uses TRBV10-3 with TRBJ2-1, with D unresolved. The CDR3 is 11 residues long. V dropped 3 bases and J dropped 6 bases, with 3 bases sitting between them. Germline loops: CDR1 ENHRY, CDR2 SYGVKD. As DNA, the CDR3 is TGTGCCATCAGTGACCGCAATGAGCAGTTCTTC. Amino acid sequence: CAISDRNEQFF.

V usage is TRBV7-9 and J usage is TRBJ2-1; 8 bases are a match to TRBD1. CDR1 is SEHNR, CDR2 FQNEAQ, per germline (reference sequence). V gave up 5 bases and J gave up 5 bases; unmatched junction bases: 8. The CDR3 is 15 amino acids. CDR3 DNA: TGTGCCAGCAGCCATAGACAGGGGATTAACAATGAGCAGTTCTTC. Protein product: CASSHRQGINNEQFF.

At least ten counts were recorded for this clonotype. DNA for the CDR3: TGCGCCAGCAGCCGGGGACTAGGGGGCACAGATACGCAGTATTTT. Amino acid sequence: CASSRGLGGTDTQYF. The chain carries TRBV4-1 and TRBJ2-3; 8 nucleotides line up with TRBD2. Germline CDR1 is MGHRA and CDR2 is YSYEKL. Trimming cost V 4 bases and J 1 base; bases outside gene matches: 4. This CDR3 region has 15 residues.

This chain links TRBV7-2 with TRBJ1-2, with 7 bases that match TRBD1. The CDR3 runs 13 residues. Germline loops: CDR1 SGHTA, CDR2 FQGNSA. V shed 0 bases and J 8 bases; nucleotides not matched to a gene: 3. This chain's CDR3 is CASSLAGGRGYTF. The CDR3 DNA sequence: TGTGCCAGCAGCTTAGCAGGGGGCCGGGGCTACACCTTC.